This T cell receptor beta chain came from a study of T-cell memory formation after mild COVID-19. Study at large: Clustering of TCRs was largely donor specific.

TCRdb recomputed calls from the 5' RACE reads with MiXCR, one row per CDR3 protein. The top ten hold 2% to 2.5% of the sample, which has around 140,000 distinct CDR3 sequences, over 6% seen once. This clonotype was seen at least ten times. As yet, its antigen is unknown. Study-wide results and caveats: SARS-CoV-2 specificity was not confirmed for second-wave clones peaking on day 37. CD4/CD8 balance held among clones contracting day 15 to 85, and later expanders leaned CD4+. Some responding clones appeared in pre-infection memory, suggesting cross-reactive memory joined.

Germline V CDR1 and CDR2: SQVTM, ANQGSEA. The CDR3 runs to 15 residues. V was cut by 0 bases and J by 7 bases, with 16 bases left in between. The rearrangement links TRBV29-1 to TRBJ2-1; maybe TRBD2 (6 bases). The source of this sequence is an adult woman who had mild COVID-19 (a few samples of this study predate the infection). Cell type and time point are not known. Input material: PBMCs or a T cell subset sorted from them (not recorded which). In nucleotides, the CDR3 is TGCAGCGTTGAAGATCTGTCAGGGAGGATGAATGAGCAGTTCTTC. Translation: CSVEDLSGRMNEQFF.